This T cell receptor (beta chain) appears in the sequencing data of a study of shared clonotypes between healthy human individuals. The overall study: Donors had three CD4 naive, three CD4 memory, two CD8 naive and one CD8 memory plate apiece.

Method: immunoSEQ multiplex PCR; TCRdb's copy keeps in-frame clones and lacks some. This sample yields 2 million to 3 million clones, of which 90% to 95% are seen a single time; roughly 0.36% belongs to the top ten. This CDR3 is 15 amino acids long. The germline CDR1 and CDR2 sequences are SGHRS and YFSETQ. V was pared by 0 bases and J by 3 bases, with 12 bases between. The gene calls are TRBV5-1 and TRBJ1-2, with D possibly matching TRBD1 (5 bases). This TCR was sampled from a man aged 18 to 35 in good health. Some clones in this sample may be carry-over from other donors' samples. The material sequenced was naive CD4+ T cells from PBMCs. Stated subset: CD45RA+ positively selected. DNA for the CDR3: TGCGCCAGCAGCTTGGTATTGGGGGGTGACTATGGCTACACCTTC. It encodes CASSLVLGGDYGYTF.